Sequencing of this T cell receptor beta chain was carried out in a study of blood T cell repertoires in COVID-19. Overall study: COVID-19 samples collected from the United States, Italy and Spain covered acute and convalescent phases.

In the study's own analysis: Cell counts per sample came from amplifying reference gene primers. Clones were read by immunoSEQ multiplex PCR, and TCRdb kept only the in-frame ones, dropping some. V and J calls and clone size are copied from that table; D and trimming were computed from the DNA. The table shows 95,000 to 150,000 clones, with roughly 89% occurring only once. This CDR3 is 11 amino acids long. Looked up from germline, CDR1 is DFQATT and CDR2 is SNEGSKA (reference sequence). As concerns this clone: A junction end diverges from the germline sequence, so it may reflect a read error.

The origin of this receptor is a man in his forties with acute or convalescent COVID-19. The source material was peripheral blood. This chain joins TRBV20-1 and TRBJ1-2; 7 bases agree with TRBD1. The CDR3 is CSARGGSGYTF. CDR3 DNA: TGCAGTGCCAGAGGGGGCTCTGGCTACACCTTC.